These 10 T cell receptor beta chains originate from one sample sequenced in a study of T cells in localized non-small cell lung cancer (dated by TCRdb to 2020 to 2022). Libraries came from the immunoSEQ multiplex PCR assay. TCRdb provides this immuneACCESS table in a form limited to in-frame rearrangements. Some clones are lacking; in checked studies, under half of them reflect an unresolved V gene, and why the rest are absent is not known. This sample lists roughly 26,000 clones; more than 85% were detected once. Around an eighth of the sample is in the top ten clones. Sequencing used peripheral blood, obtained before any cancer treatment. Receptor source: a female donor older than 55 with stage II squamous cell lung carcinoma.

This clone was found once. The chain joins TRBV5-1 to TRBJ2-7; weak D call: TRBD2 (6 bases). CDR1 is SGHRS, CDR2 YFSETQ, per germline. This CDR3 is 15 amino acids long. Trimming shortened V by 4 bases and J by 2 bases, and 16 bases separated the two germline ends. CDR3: CASSVLRGGTYEQYF. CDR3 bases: TGCGCCAGCAGCGTCCTCCGGGGAGGAACCTACGAGCAGTACTTC.

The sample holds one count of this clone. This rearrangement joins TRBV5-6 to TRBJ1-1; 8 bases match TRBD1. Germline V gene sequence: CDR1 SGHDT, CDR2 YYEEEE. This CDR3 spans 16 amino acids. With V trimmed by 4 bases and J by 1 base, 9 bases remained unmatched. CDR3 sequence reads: CASSRHPTGENTEAFF. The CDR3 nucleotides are TGTGCCAGCAGCCGACACCCGACAGGGGAGAACACTGAAGCTTTCTTT.

The CDR3 bases are TGTGCCAGCAGCTTACGTATCGGGACTAGCGGTTACGAGCAGTACTTC. Translated, it gives CASSLRIGTSGYEQYF. The chain carries TRBV7-2 and TRBJ2-7, with 11 bases identical to TRBD2. With 2 bases clipped from V and 4 bases from J, the junction kept 7 bases outside the gene matches. CDR3 length equals 16 residues. Germline V CDR1 and CDR2: SGHTA, FQGNSA.

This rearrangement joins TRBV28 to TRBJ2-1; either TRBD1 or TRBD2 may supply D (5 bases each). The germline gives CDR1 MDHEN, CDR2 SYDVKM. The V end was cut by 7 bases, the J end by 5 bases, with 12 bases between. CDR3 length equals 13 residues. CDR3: CASNKRDHNEQFF. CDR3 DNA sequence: TGTGCCAGCAACAAGAGGGACCACAATGAGCAGTTCTTC.

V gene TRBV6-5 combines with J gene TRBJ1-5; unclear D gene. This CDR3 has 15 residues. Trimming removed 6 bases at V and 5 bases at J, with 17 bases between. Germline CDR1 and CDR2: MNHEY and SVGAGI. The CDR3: CASRLAPSIHQPQHF. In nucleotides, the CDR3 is TGTGCCAGCAGGTTGGCCCCAAGCATCCATCAGCCCCAGCATTTT.

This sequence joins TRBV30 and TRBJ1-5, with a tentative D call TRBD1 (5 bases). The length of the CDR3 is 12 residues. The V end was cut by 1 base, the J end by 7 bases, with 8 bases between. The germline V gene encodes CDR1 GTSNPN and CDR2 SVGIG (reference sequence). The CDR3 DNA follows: TGTGCCTGGAGTGGGAGGGGACAGCCCCAGCATTTT. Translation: CAWSGRGQPQHF.

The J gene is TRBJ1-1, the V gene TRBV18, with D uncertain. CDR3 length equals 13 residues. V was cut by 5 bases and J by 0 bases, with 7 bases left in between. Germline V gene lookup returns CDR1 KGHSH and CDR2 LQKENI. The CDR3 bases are TGTGCCAGCTCAGTTGACATGAACACTGAAGCTTTCTTT. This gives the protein CASSVDMNTEAFF.

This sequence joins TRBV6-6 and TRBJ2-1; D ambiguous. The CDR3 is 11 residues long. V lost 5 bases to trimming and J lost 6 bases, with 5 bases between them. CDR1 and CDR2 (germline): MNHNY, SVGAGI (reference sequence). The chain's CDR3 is CASSPANEQFF. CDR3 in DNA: TGTGCCAGCAGTCCAGCCAATGAGCAGTTCTTC.

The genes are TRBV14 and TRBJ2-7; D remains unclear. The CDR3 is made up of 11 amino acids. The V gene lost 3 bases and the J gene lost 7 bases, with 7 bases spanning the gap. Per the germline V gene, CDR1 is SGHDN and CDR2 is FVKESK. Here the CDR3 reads CASSHGVEQYF. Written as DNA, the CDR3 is TGTGCCAGCAGCCATGGCGTAGAGCAGTACTTC.

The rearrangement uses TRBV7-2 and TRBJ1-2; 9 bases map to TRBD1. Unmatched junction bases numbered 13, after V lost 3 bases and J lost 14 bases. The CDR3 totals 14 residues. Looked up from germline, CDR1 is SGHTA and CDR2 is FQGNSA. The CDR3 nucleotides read TGTGCCAGCAGCTTGGACAGGGACAGGGAGGCTAAAACCTTC. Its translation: CASSLDRDREAKTF.